This T cell receptor beta chain appears in the sequencing data of a study of blood T cell repertoires in COVID-19. Study in general: The samples span acute and convalescent COVID-19 from the United States, Italy and Spain.

In germline, CDR1 is MNHNS, CDR2 SASEGT. The CDR3 length is 16 residues. V was cut by 0 bases and J by 4 bases, with 13 bases left in between. This clone was picked up a small number of times. Method: immunoSEQ multiplex PCR; TCRdb's copy keeps in-frame clones and lacks some. The repertoire holds around 170,000 clones, about 86% seen once, with roughly 7% in the top ten. The genes are TRBV6-1 and TRBJ1-3; tentatively, D is TRBD1 (5 bases). This TCR was recovered from a man in his fifties or sixties with active or convalescent COVID-19. Sequencing used peripheral blood. The CDR3 reads CASSEALGGAGNTIYF. CDR3 nucleotide sequence: TGTGCCAGCAGTGAAGCGCTTGGAGGGGCAGGAAACACCATATATTTT.